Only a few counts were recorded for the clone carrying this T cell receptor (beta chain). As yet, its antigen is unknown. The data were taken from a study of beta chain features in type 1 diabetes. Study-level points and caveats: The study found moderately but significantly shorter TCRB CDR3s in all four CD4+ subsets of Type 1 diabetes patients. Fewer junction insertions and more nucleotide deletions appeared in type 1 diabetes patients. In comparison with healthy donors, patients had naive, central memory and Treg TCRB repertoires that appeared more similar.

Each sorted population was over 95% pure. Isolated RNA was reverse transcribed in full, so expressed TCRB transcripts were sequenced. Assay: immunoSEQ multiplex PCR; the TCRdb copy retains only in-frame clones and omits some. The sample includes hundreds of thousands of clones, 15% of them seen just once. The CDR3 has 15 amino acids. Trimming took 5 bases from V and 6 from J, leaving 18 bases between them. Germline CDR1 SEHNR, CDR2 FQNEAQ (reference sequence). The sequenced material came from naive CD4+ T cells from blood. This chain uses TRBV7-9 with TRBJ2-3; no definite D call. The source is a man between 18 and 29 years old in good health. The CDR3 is CASSQDGLAKDTQYF. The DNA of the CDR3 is TGTGCCAGCAGCCAAGATGGATTAGCTAAGGATACGCAGTATTTT.